This TCR beta chain was found in a study of blood T cell repertoires in COVID-19. The method was immunoSEQ multiplex PCR; TCRdb's version includes in-frame clones alone and lacks a portion of them. The table has about 250,000 clones, about 82% seen once; the top ten hold 9.1%. This CDR3 has 14 amino acids. Germline V gene lookup returns CDR1 LNHDA and CDR2 SQIVND (reference sequence). The V and J ends lost 3 bases and 2 bases respectively, with 10 bases between them. The chain uses TRBV19 and TRBJ1-1; D might be TRBD1 (6 bases). This sequence was found in a woman aged 45-59 years with acute COVID-19. The source material was PBMCs or T cells enriched from blood (not recorded which). The CDR3 DNA reads as TGTGCCAGTAGTATCTCAGGGGCCAACACTGAAGCTTTCTTT. Translation gives CASSISGANTEAFF.